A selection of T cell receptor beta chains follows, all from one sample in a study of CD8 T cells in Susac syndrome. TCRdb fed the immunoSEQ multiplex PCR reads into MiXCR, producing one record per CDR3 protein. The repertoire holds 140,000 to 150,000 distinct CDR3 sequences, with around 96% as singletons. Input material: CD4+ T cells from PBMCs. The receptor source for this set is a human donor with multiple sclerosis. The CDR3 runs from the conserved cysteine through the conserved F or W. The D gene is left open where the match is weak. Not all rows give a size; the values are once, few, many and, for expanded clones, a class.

CASGRGGTEAFF	TGTGCCAGCGGACGGGGGGGCACTGAAGCTTTCTTT	TRBV7-9	TRBJ1-1	.	once
CATSRASGGRNEQFF	TGTGCCACCAGCAGGGCCAGCGGGGGCCGGAATGAGCAGTTCTTC	TRBV15	TRBJ2-1	TRBD2	.
CASSMVAGQAYEQYF	TGTGCCAGTAGTATGGTAGCTGGACAAGCCTACGAGCAGTACTTC	TRBV19	TRBJ2-7	.	.
CASAKSDSNTEAFF	TGTGCCAGCGCGAAGTCAGACTCGAACACTGAAGCTTTCTTT	TRBV12-3/TRBV12-4	TRBJ1-1	.	.
CSAEGFDGYTF	TGCAGCGCCGAAGGGTTCGATGGCTACACCTTC	TRBV29-1	TRBJ1-2	.	.
CASSLEVRGAPDTQYF	TGTGCCAGCAGTTTAGAGGTCCGCGGTGCCCCAGATACGCAGTATTTT	TRBV12-3/TRBV12-4	TRBJ2-3	.	once
CASSYAGSRNSYEQYF	TGTGCCAGCAGTTACGCCGGCAGCCGAAACTCCTACGAGCAGTACTTC	TRBV6-2/TRBV6-3	TRBJ2-7	.	.
CASSSERGYNQPQHF	TGTGCCAGCAGCTCCGAGAGAGGGTACAATCAGCCCCAGCATTTT	TRBV7-2	TRBJ1-5	.	.
CASSPSRDEQFF	TGTGCCAGCAGCCCTAGCAGGGATGAGCAGTTCTTC	TRBV9	TRBJ2-1	.	.
CASSIAVDNEQFF	TGTGCCAGTAGTATAGCGGTCGACAATGAGCAGTTCTTC	TRBV19	TRBJ2-1	.	.
CSVERGGNTEAFF	TGCAGCGTTGAACGGGGCGGGAACACTGAAGCTTTCTTT	TRBV29-1	TRBJ1-1	.	.
CASSPLLARHEQYF	TGTGCCAGCAGTCCCTTACTAGCTAGGCACGAGCAGTACTTC	TRBV9	TRBJ2-7	.	.
CSVASVSGNTIYF	TGCAGCGTTGCCTCGGTCTCTGGAAACACCATATATTTT	TRBV29-1	TRBJ1-3	.	.
CASSQVNNIAGELFF	TGCGCCAGCAGCCAAGTCAACAATATTGCGGGGGAGCTGTTTTTT	TRBV4-1	TRBJ2-2	.	.
CASSLVGGAGKQETQYF	TGTGCCAGCAGCTTAGTCGGTGGGGCAGGAAAGCAAGAGACCCAGTACTTC	TRBV7-9	TRBJ2-5	.	.